A single sample gave rise to the 25 T cell receptor beta chains below, sequenced in a study of T-cell reconstitution after alpha-beta-depleted transplantation in children. TCRbeta library preparation incorporated unique molecular identifiers. TCRdb itself ran the PCR reads through MiXCR, one entry per CDR3 protein. The sample lists 440,000 or so distinct CDR3 sequences; around two fifths were seen once. The sample in question was PBMCs, obtained before TCRalphabeta/CD19-depleted stem cell transplant. All receptors come from a girl aged 2 to 9 with aplastic anemia, due to receive a stem cell transplant.

The chain uses TRBV12-3 or TRBV12-4 and TRBJ1-2; TRBD1 matches at 8 bases. V shed 2 bases and J 7 bases; nucleotides not matched to a gene: 9. The CDR3 covers 15 residues. The CDR3 DNA reads TGTGCCAGCAGTTTACCAGGGGGCGCGGTAATTGGCTACACCTTC. Translating it yields CASSLPGGAVIGYTF.

This chain joins TRBV29-1 and TRBJ2-5; D gene unclear. The V end was cut by 6 bases, the J end by 0 bases, with 11 bases between. CDR1 and CDR2 (germline): SQVTM, ANQGSEA. The CDR3 loop spans 13 amino acids. CDR3 nucleotide sequence: TGCAGCGTGGACCGGACGTACCAAGAGACCCAGTACTTC. Translation: CSVDRTYQETQYF.

The V and J genes are TRBV7-9 and TRBJ2-1; tentatively, D is TRBD2 (5 bases). The CDR3 is 16 residues long. V was trimmed by 5 bases and J by 5 bases, leaving 19 bases between them. The V gene's germline CDR1 is SEHNR and CDR2 FQNEAQ (reference sequence). CDR3 sequence: CASSPPRIALNNEQFF. CDR3 nucleotide sequence: TGTGCCAGCAGCCCGCCCCGGATAGCGCTTAACAATGAGCAGTTCTTC.

This clonotype was found once. One end of the junction varies from germline; a read error may be responsible. V and J are TRBV6-1 and TRBJ2-1, with 13 positions matching TRBD2. The CDR3 length is 14 residues. Germline CDR1 is MNHNS and CDR2 is SASEGT. The CDR3 nucleotides read TGTGCCAGCAGCCGACTAGCGGGAGGCAATGAGCATTTCTTC. Residues: CASSRLAGGNEHFF.

This clonotype was picked up many times. This sequence joins TRBV19 and TRBJ2-3; 7 bases map to TRBD1. This CDR3 contains 14 residues. The trim removed 4 bases at V and 2 bases at J, leaving 3 bases unmatched. Germline V gene sequence: CDR1 LNHDA, CDR2 SQIVND (reference sequence). The CDR3 loop reads CASSTTGNTDTQYF. The CDR3 bases are TGTGCCAGTAGTACGACAGGGAACACAGATACGCAGTATTTT.

The genes are TRBV20-1 and TRBJ2-3; 7 bases map to TRBD2. Germline lookup yields CDR1 DFQATT and CDR2 SNEGSKA (reference sequence). This CDR3 comprises 15 residues. V shed 6 bases and J 2 bases; nucleotides not matched to a gene: 11. The CDR3 region has the DNA TGCAGTGCGCACATGACTAGCTCCCTCACAGATACGCAGTATTTT. Its translation is CSAHMTSSLTDTQYF.

This clonotype was found many times. J is TRBJ2-3 and V is TRBV4-1; a weak D match, TRBD2 (6 bases). The germline CDR1 and CDR2 sequences are MGHRA and YSYEKL. V lost 7 bases to trimming and J lost 5 bases, with 19 bases between them. The CDR3 sequence is 15 residues long. The chain's CDR3 is CASKPVRDSLDTQYF. In nucleotides, the CDR3 is TGCGCCAGCAAACCGGTTCGGGACTCGCTAGATACGCAGTATTTT.

The rearrangement joins TRBV12-3 or TRBV12-4 to TRBJ2-7, with TRBD2 as a possible D gene (5 bases). Trimming left V 1 base short and J 6 bases short, with 7 bases between. The CDR3 sequence is 12 residues long. CDR3 sequence reads: CASSLVGVEQYF. DNA of the CDR3: TGTGCCAGCAGTTTAGTCGGGGTCGAGCAGTACTTC.

This clonotype was detected a few times. The gene calls are TRBV7-9 and TRBJ2-1, with D perhaps matching TRBD1 (5 bases). The germline V and J ends were trimmed by 1 base and 7 bases, with 14 bases remaining between them. CDR3 length: 15 amino acids. Germline-derived CDR1 and CDR2 are SEHNR and FQNEAQ (reference sequence). The CDR3 bases are TGTGCCAGCAGCTTAGTCTTGGGGCCTAGAAATGAGCAGTTCTTC. Its translation: CASSLVLGPRNEQFF.

In this sample, this clonotype turned up once. This chain links TRBV6-5 with TRBJ2-7; TRBD2 might be the D (6 bases). Between the trimmed V and J ends, which lost 2 bases and 2 bases, there was a span of 13 bases. The germline gives CDR1 MNHEY, CDR2 SVGAGI. This CDR3 region has 15 residues. The CDR3: CASSYGGTSTYEQYF. CDR3 DNA: TGTGCCAGCAGTTACGGAGGGACGAGCACCTACGAGCAGTACTTC.

This clonotype was seen once. The chain couples TRBV10-3 to TRBJ1-5; weak D call: TRBD1 (5 bases). CDR3 length equals 16 residues. Germline assignment: CDR1 ENHRY and CDR2 SYGVKD. V was shortened by 0 bases and J by 2 bases, with 11 bases between the two germline ends. The CDR3: CAISESKGRRNQPQHF. CDR3 DNA sequence: TGTGCCATCAGTGAGTCGAAGGGACGCCGCAATCAGCCCCAGCATTTT.

This clonotype has ten or more counts. The V gene is TRBV7-9, the J gene TRBJ2-7, with D uncertain. This CDR3 comprises 14 residues. Germline CDR1 is SEHNR and CDR2 is FQNEAQ (reference sequence). Trimming took off 3 bases at V and 6 bases at J, with 15 bases between the two ends. CDR3 residues: CASSFPEKAVEQYF. For the CDR3, the DNA is TGTGCCAGCAGCTTTCCCGAGAAGGCTGTCGAGCAGTACTTC.

The V gene is TRBV12-3 or TRBV12-4, the J gene TRBJ2-5; D may be TRBD1 or TRBD2 (5 bases each). This CDR3 is built from 15 residues. Deletions cut 3 bases from V and 5 bases from J, with 16 bases between. The CDR3 DNA sequence: TGTGCCAGCAGTTTGTTCTGGGACGTCGGGGAGACCCAGTACTTC. This translates into CASSLFWDVGETQYF.

In its sample, this clonotype was seen a few times. V is TRBV5-1 and J is TRBJ2-1; TRBD2 agrees at 7 bases. V shed 6 bases and J 7 bases; nucleotides not matched to a gene: 4. CDR3 length equals 12 residues. The germline CDR1 and CDR2 sequences are SGHRS and YFSETQ. CDR3 in amino acids: CASTLGGNEQFF. CDR3 nucleotide sequence: TGCGCCAGCACCCTGGGGGGGAATGAGCAGTTCTTC.

This chain links TRBV20-1 with TRBJ2-7, with 8 bases lining up with TRBD1. Germline V gene data show CDR1 as DFQATT and CDR2 as SNEGSKA (reference sequence). The CDR3 spans 11 residues. Losses at the gene ends were 5 bases for V and 6 bases for J; bases not matched to a gene: 3. CDR3 in DNA: TGCAGTGCTTTGGACAGGGCCGAGCAGTACTTC. Encoded protein: CSALDRAEQYF.

In this sample, this clonotype turned up a few times. This chain uses TRBV5-1 with TRBJ2-1, with D perhaps matching TRBD1 or TRBD2 (5 bases each). The CDR3 runs to 15 residues. The germline gives CDR1 SGHRS, CDR2 YFSETQ. Trimming stripped 0 bases from V and 2 bases from J, with 9 bases between. This CDR3 reads CASSLGDLPYNEQFF. As DNA, the CDR3 is TGCGCCAGCAGCTTGGGGGACCTCCCCTACAATGAGCAGTTCTTC.

This chain uses TRBV7-4 with TRBJ2-4; D possibly corresponds to TRBD1 (6 bases). Germline lookup yields CDR1 SGHVT and CDR2 SQSDAQ. V lost 5 bases to trimming and J lost 0 bases, with 23 bases between them. The CDR3 runs to 19 residues. CDR3 loop: CASSPKGTKKRLAKNIQYF. DNA of the CDR3: TGTGCCAGCAGCCCGAAGGGGACAAAGAAGAGACTAGCCAAAAACATTCAGTACTTC. The full variable domain, rest sourced from reference TRBV7-4 and TRBJ2-4, is GAGVSQSPRYKVAKRGRDVALRCDSISGHVTLYWYRQTLGQGSEVLTYSQSDAQRDKSGRPSGRFSAERPERSVSTLKIQRTEQGDSAVYLCASSPKGTKKRLAKNIQYFGAGTRLSVL.

The CDR3 bases are TGTGCCAGCACCCGGTGGTACTCTGGGGCCAACGTCCTGACTTTC. It yields the protein CASTRWYSGANVLTF. The J gene is TRBJ2-6, the V gene TRBV12-3 or TRBV12-4; D is unclear. The CDR3 covers 15 residues. Trimming removed 7 bases from V and 0 bases from J, with 10 bases in between.

This clonotype appeared a few times. The J gene is TRBJ2-7, the V gene TRBV25-1; TRBD2 aligns across 7 bases. This CDR3 region has 14 residues. Germline values: CDR1 MGHDK, CDR2 SYGVNS. The V segment lost 3 bases and the J segment 3 bases; nucleotides outside the gene matches: 5. The DNA for the CDR3 is TGTGCCAGCAGTGAGCGGGGGTCCTACTACGAGCAGTACTTC. As protein: CASSERGSYYEQYF.

The chain is built from TRBV20-1 and TRBJ1-4; D not resolved. The CDR3 totals 14 residues. Germline assignment: CDR1 DFQATT and CDR2 SNEGSKA (reference sequence). V was pared by 1 base and J by 8 bases, with 14 bases between. This CDR3 reads CSARVTAEGEKLFF. CDR3 coding DNA: TGCAGTGCTAGAGTTACGGCGGAGGGCGAAAAACTGTTTTTT.

The sample holds a few counts of this clonotype. The J gene is TRBJ2-7, the V gene TRBV10-3; 10 bases are shared with TRBD2. The CDR3 totals 14 residues. V was clipped by 7 bases and J by 0 bases; unmatched bases: 3. Germline V CDR1 and CDR2: ENHRY, SYGVKD. The CDR3 sequence: CAIKASGGSYEQYF. The CDR3 DNA reads as TGTGCCATCAAGGCTAGCGGGGGCTCCTACGAGCAGTACTTC.

The gene calls are TRBV7-9 and TRBJ2-7, with D perhaps TRBD1 (6 bases). Germline-derived CDR1 and CDR2 are SEHNR and FQNEAQ (reference sequence). V was clipped by 1 base and J by 9 bases, with 16 bases between them. The CDR3 is made up of 14 amino acids. In nucleotides, the CDR3 is TGTGCCAGCAGCTTAGACGACAGGCTCTCTGGGCAGTACTTC. Its translation: CASSLDDRLSGQYF.

The rearrangement uses TRBV20-1 and TRBJ1-1; D might be TRBD1 (6 bases). The V end was cut by 6 bases, the J end by 5 bases, with 13 bases between. This CDR3 spans 12 amino acids. Germline V gene lookup returns CDR1 DFQATT and CDR2 SNEGSKA (reference sequence). The CDR3 loop reads CSAVTGNTEAFF. The CDR3, as DNA: TGCAGTGCGGTCACAGGGAATACTGAAGCTTTCTTT.

The chain carries TRBV18 and TRBJ2-6; D is ambiguous. The CDR3 loop spans 18 amino acids. Trimming cost V 3 bases and J 2 bases, with 17 bases left between them. The germline gives CDR1 KGHSH, CDR2 LQKENI. CDR3 loop: CASSPVDLRPPGANVLTF. Here the CDR3 DNA reads TGTGCCAGCTCACCGGTGGATCTTAGGCCTCCTGGGGCCAACGTCCTGACTTTC.

V and J are TRBV7-9 and TRBJ2-5; 9 bases agree with TRBD1. V trimming: 1 base; J trimming: 0 bases; junction bases outside the gene matches: 3. The CDR3 consists of 16 residues. Germline V gene lookup returns CDR1 SEHNR and CDR2 FQNEAQ (reference sequence). As DNA, the CDR3 is TGTGCCAGCAGCTTAGGGACAGGGGCTTACCAAGAGACCCAGTACTTC. This translates into CASSLGTGAYQETQYF.